This T cell receptor (beta chain) was sequenced during a study of blood T cell repertoires in COVID-19 (dated by TCRdb to 2020 to 2021). Background for the entire study: Samples from collaborators originated in the United States, Italy and Spain and spanned both the acute and convalescent phases of COVID-19. Nearly every sample came with metadata listing a de-identified subject ID, COVID-19 status, age in years and sex. Where available, HLA class I and class II types were taken from metadata supplied by the sample provider and were not determined by assay-based typing. The dataset comprised deeply sampled blood TCRbeta repertoires from subjects exposed to, actively infected with, or recovered from COVID-19. The material from the prospective study consisted of cDNA or gDNA derived from T cells, B-cell-depleted T cells, or PBMCs. The repertoires were released in a freely available public database intended as a resource for research on the immune response to SARS-CoV-2. The samples were drawn from two sources: the first 160 participants of the ongoing ImmuneRACE study, and over 950 subjects contributed by 6 global collaborators.

Whole blood was collected in K2EDTA tubes by collaborating institutions according to the institutions' own protocols. For TCRbeta analysis, collaborator samples were shipped as frozen whole blood, as isolated PBMCs, or as DNA extracted from either sample type. TCRbeta CDR3 regions were amplified from genomic DNA using the immunoSEQ Assay, a bias-controlled multiplex PCR. The authors processed their data as follows. Within the assay, amplification of reference gene primers was used to estimate how many nucleated cells each sample contained. To quantify the absolute abundance of each unique TCRbeta CDR3 rearrangement, sequence reads were collapsed and filtered. Productive Simpson clonality was computed per sample as the square root of Simpson's diversity index over productive rearrangements. The clones in this table, taken by TCRdb from immuneACCESS, are in-frame only. Not every clone is retained; where verified, under half of the shortfall comes from an unresolved V gene, and the cause of the rest is unknown. That table supplies the V and J calls and clone size; D and trimming were determined from the DNA. The sample yields about 330,000 clones; 88% were counted once. Of the sample, 3.5% to 4.5% falls within the top ten clones.

Concerning this clone: What this receptor recognizes is not known. The sample holds no much larger clone one base away, and base qualities are not on file.

For CDR1 and CDR2, the germline V gene lists SGHRS and YFSETQ. The CDR3 contains 15 residues, cysteine and phenylalanine counted. Just CDR3 DNA is preserved here, 45 bases in frame from base 1. The junction shows trimming of 0 bases on V and 5 bases on J, and the gene matches do not reach 6 bases of it. The paper's findings and limits, for the study overall: The quantity of clinical and demographic metadata differed by source and by participant and was supplied without curation.

The sequencing input was peripheral blood. The chain joins TRBV5-1 to TRBJ1-1, and TRBD1 aligns with 8 junction nucleotides. This receptor was obtained from a woman aged 45-65 years with active or convalescent COVID-19. Here the CDR3 is given as CASSLGTGKRTEAFF. The nucleotide sequence reads TGCGCCAGCAGCTTGGGGACAGGGAAGAGGACTGAAGCTTTCTTT.